Below are 16 T cell receptor beta chains sequenced from a single sample in a study of CD8+ T cells in alopecia areata. Extracted RNA was reverse transcribed into cDNA, the sequencing template. Sequencing was performed with immunoSEQ multiplex PCR; in TCRdb, only in-frame clones are kept and a portion is missing. There are about 3,900 clones in the sample, none observed a single time. Using CD4, CD8alpha, NKG2D, NKG2ACE and other markers, pooled cutaneous lymph node cells were sorted. The sample comprised CD8+ T cells sorted from a lymph node. The receptors were gathered from a C3H/HeJ mouse with alopecia areata. For the strain, the MHC haplotype given is H2-k.

This clone is termed medium-sized. The gene symbols are mouse symbols. The missing CDR3 end, 4 residues past where the read stops, is filled in from the germline J gene. This chain joins TRBV13-1 and TRBJ1-1; D gene ambiguous. Germline loops: CDR1 NSHNY, CDR2 SYGAGN. The CDR3 totals 11 residues. V was clipped by 4 bases and J by 0 bases, with 1 base between them. Incomplete CDR3 DNA: TGTGCCAGCAGTCAGAACACA. Amino acids: CASSQNT. Given in full, the CDR3 is CASSQNTEVFF.

This clone is medium-sized within its sample. Here the gene names and germline are mouse. The observed sequence ends 4 residues before the CDR3 terminus, with the missing tail filled in from the germline J gene. The V and J genes are TRBV13-2 and TRBJ2-5; 7 nucleotides align to TRBD2. Per germline, CDR1 NNHNN and CDR2 SYGAGS (reference sequence). CDR3 length equals 16 residues. Trimming removed 2 bases from V and 3 bases from J; junction bases left unmatched: 9. This CDR3 reads CASGERNTGAQDTQYF. The sequenced part of the CDR3 DNA is TGTGCCAGCGGTGAGCGCAATACTGGGGCTCAAGAC.

Ten or more counts support this clone. Gene labels here are mouse ones. The read gets to within 4 residues of the CDR3 end, and the germline J gene fills in the rest. This chain joins TRBV1 and TRBJ2-1; 8 bases align to TRBD2. The CDR3 has 17 amino acids. After removal of 0 bases from V and 0 bases from J, the junction contained 4 bases not matched to a gene. Germline V gene data show CDR1 as NSQYPW and CDR2 as LRSPGD (reference sequence). The DNA read from the CDR3 is TGCACCTGCAGTGCAGACCTGGGGGGCCTTAACTATGCT. Encoded protein: CTCSADLGGLNYA. The whole CDR3 protein is CTCSADLGGLNYAEQFF.

By proportion, this clone is medium-sized. The germline and genes are mouse ones. The read terminates 4 residues before the CDR3 end, so the remaining end is supplied by the germline J gene. The gene calls are TRBV13-1 and TRBJ1-2; TRBD1 matches 7 bases. This CDR3 spans 13 amino acids. V shed 3 bases, J shed 2 bases, and the junction held 1 base outside the gene matches. The germline gives CDR1 NSHNY, CDR2 SYGAGN. The CDR3 bases that were read are TGTGCCAGCAGTGCGGGACAGAACTCC. Translating it yields CASSAGQNS. The full CDR3 is CASSAGQNSDYTF.

This clone is classed as medium-sized. Gene names follow the mouse nomenclature. The read ends 4 residues before the CDR3 terminus; that terminus is restored from the germline J gene. The chain combines TRBV13-3 with TRBJ2-5; TRBD1 might be the D (5 bases). The CDR3 extends over 13 amino acids. Germline CDR1 NNHDY, CDR2 SYVADS. This CDR3 is CASSDRTLDTQYF. CDR3 DNA (partial): TGTGCCAGCAGTGACAGGACACTAGAC.

In regard to this clone: The genes and germline here are from mouse. The read comes to an end 4 residues before the CDR3 does, leaving the germline J gene to fill in the end. The gene calls are TRBV13-3 and TRBJ2-4; 7 bases agree with TRBD1. The V gene's germline CDR1 is NNHDY and CDR2 SYVADS. The CDR3 runs 13 residues. The part of the CDR3 DNA that was read is TGTGCCAGCACACCGGGACAGAAAAAC. It encodes CASTPGQKN. The full-length CDR3 reads as CASTPGQKNTLYF.

In its sample, this clone is medium-sized. Genes and germline are mouse. The read comes to an end 4 residues before the CDR3 does, leaving the germline J gene to fill in the end. This chain uses TRBV13-3 with TRBJ2-1; perhaps TRBD1 as D (5 bases). V was clipped by 3 bases and J by 4 bases, with 8 bases between them. Germline V CDR1 and CDR2: NNHDY, SYVADS. The CDR3 runs 13 residues. The CDR3 loop is CASSGRTYAEQFF. The covered CDR3 bases are TGTGCCAGCAGTGGCCGGACATATGCT.

This clone has at least ten counts. The genes and germline here are from mouse. The sequence runs out 4 residues before the end of the CDR3; the remainder is reconstructed from the germline J gene. V is TRBV19 and J is TRBJ1-1; a weak D match, TRBD1 (6 bases). Germline V gives CDR1 FNHDT, CDR2 SITEND (reference sequence). Trimming took off 5 bases at V and 1 base at J, with 15 bases between the two ends. This CDR3 comprises 15 residues. CDR3 bases read: TGTGCCAGCAGGAACAGGGCCCGCGGGAACACA. Protein product: CASRNRARGNT. The entire CDR3 reads CASRNRARGNTEVFF.

This clone was seen repeatedly, ten times or more. These gene names are mouse names. The read comes to an end 4 residues before the CDR3 does, leaving the germline J gene to fill in the end. The chain joins TRBV19 to TRBJ2-1; no clear D gene. The CDR3 loop spans 13 amino acids. Trimming removed 2 bases from V and 5 bases from J, with 8 bases in between. Looked up from germline, CDR1 is FNHDT and CDR2 is SITEND (reference sequence). CDR3 DNA (partial): TGTGCCAGCAGTATCCCTGGCGATGCT. Its protein product is CASSIPGDA. The whole CDR3 sequence is CASSIPGDAEQFF.

Ten or more counts support this clone. These gene names are mouse names. The read is 4 residues too short to cover the CDR3 end, so that end is filled in from the germline J gene. The chain couples TRBV19 to TRBJ2-3; 8 bases align to TRBD1. The CDR3 covers 15 residues. V lost 5 bases to trimming and J lost 0 bases; unmatched junction nucleotides: 5. The germline V gene encodes CDR1 FNHDT and CDR2 SITEND (reference sequence). The chain's CDR3 is CASSPGGWSAETLYF. CDR3 DNA, as far as it was read: TGTGCCAGCAGCCCAGGGGGCTGGAGTGCAGAA. Supplemented by reference TRBV19 and TRBJ2-3, the full variable domain reads GGIITQTPKFLIGQEGQKLTLKCQQNFNHDTMYWYRQDSGKGLRLIYYSITENDLQKGDLSEGYDASREKKSSFSLTVTSAQKNEMAVFLCASSPGGWSAETLYFGSGTRLTVL.

On this clone: Gene names are mouse gene names. The read gets to within 4 residues of the CDR3 end, and the germline J gene fills in the rest. The chain combines TRBV13-2 with TRBJ1-1, with D hard to call. The CDR3 has 13 amino acids. Germline CDR1 NNHNN, CDR2 SYGAGS (reference sequence). The sequenced part of the CDR3 DNA is TGTGCCAGCGGTGATGAGGGTAGAGAA. Its translation is CASGDEGRE. The complete CDR3 sequence is CASGDEGREEVFF.

By share of the sample, this clone is medium-sized. Gene names and germline match the mouse. The read ends 4 residues shy of where the CDR3 ends; the end is completed using the germline J gene. The rearrangement links TRBV1 to TRBJ1-2, with a possible D match to TRBD1 (6 bases). The germline gives CDR1 NSQYPW, CDR2 LRSPGD (reference sequence). The CDR3 totals 14 residues. Trimming shortened V by 3 bases and J by 0 bases, and 8 bases separated the two germline ends. CDR3 sequence reads: CTCSAGHPNSDYTF. Incomplete CDR3 DNA: TGCACCTGCAGTGCGGGACATCCAAACTCC.

This clone has a handful of counts. The listed genes are named as in mouse. The CDR3 goes on 3 residues after the read ends, and that part is filled in from the germline J gene. The rearrangement joins TRBV5 to TRBJ1-6; maybe TRBD1 (5 bases). TRBJ1-6 falls under the ORF class, with uncertain function. In germline, CDR1 is LGHNA, CDR2 YNLKQL (reference sequence). The CDR3 is 13 residues long. Trimming removed 2 bases at V and 7 bases at J, with 6 bases between. The CDR3 DNA, read in part, is TGTGCCAGCAGCCAATACAGGAATTCGCCC. This encodes CASSQYRNSP. From start to end, the CDR3 is CASSQYRNSPLYF.

This clone was picked up many times. Mouse gene names apply. Read coverage stops 4 residues before the CDR3 terminus; the germline J gene supplies the remainder. The chain combines TRBV13-3 with TRBJ2-5, with 10 bases identical to TRBD1. This CDR3 has 15 residues. Germline loops: CDR1 NNHDY, CDR2 SYVADS. CDR3 DNA, as far as it was read: TGTGCCAGCAGTGAATGGGACAGGGGACGGGAC. This gives the protein CASSEWDRGRD. The full-length CDR3 reads as CASSEWDRGRDTQYF.

This clone showed up many times. The listed genes are named as in mouse. The CDR3 end lies 4 residues beyond the end of the read and is filled in from the germline J gene. This chain uses TRBV19 with TRBJ1-2; D is ambiguous. The V gene lost 4 bases and the J gene lost 3 bases, with 10 bases spanning the gap. CDR3 length equals 13 residues. CDR1 FNHDT and CDR2 SITEND come from the germline V gene (reference sequence). Incomplete CDR3 DNA: TGTGCCAGCAGTGGGGTTGGGGACTCC. This encodes CASSGVGDS. The full CDR3 sequence reads CASSGVGDSDYTF.

The sample holds many counts of this clone. Genes and germline are mouse. The sequenced fragment ends 4 residues before the CDR3 boundary, so the rest is inferred from the germline J gene. The J gene is TRBJ2-1, the V gene TRBV13-3, with 7 bases matching TRBD2. V lost 0 bases to trimming and J lost 0 bases; unmatched junction nucleotides: 3. Germline values: CDR1 NNHDY, CDR2 SYVADS. The CDR3 runs to 16 residues. The CDR3 bases that were read are TGTGCCAGCAGTGATGACGGGGGGGGTAACTATGCT. It encodes CASSDDGGGNYA. The CDR3 in full is CASSDDGGGNYAEQFF.